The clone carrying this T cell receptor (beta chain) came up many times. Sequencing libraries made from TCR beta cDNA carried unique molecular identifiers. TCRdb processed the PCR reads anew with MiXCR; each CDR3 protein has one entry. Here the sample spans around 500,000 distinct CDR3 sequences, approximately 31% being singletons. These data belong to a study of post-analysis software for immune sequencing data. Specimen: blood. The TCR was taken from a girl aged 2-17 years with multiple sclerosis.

The CDR3 reads CSVETTGLAKNIQYF. For the CDR3, the DNA is TGCAGCGTTGAAACCACAGGTCTAGCCAAAAACATTCAGTACTTC. This chain joins TRBV29-1 and TRBJ2-4; the D gene is possibly TRBD1 (5 bases). V lost 2 bases and J 0 bases, leaving 11 bases between the germline ends. From germline, CDR1 is SQVTM and CDR2 ANQGSEA. The length of the CDR3 is 15 residues.